The 28 T cell receptor beta chains given below trace back to one sample, sequenced in a study of cytomegalovirus exposure and HLA in healthy donors. PCR employed 60 Vbeta and 13 Jbeta primers. Here immunoSEQ multiplex PCR was the method, and the copy in TCRdb shows in-frame clones only, minus some. The sample lists about 120,000 clones, about 80% occurring once. Source material: PBMCs. The receptors were sampled from a woman younger than 30 in good health and CMV-seronegative.

The chain combines TRBV7-9 with TRBJ2-7; TRBD2 is a possible D gene (6 bases). Trimming pared 0 bases from V and 9 bases from J, leaving 9 bases between. Germline V CDR1 and CDR2: SEHNR, FQNEAQ (reference sequence). This CDR3 is built from 12 residues. CDR3 loop: CASSLAVEGQYF. CDR3 bases: TGTGCCAGCAGCTTAGCTGTGGAGGGGCAGTACTTC.

J is TRBJ1-1 and V is TRBV13; 8 nucleotides agree with TRBD1. Per germline, CDR1 PRHDT and CDR2 FYEKMQ (reference sequence). Trimming removed 5 bases from V and 3 bases from J; junction bases left unmatched: 8. The CDR3 spans 15 residues. The CDR3 spells CASSPLAGGYTEAFF. Here the CDR3 DNA reads TGTGCCAGCAGCCCCCTAGCAGGGGGCTACACTGAAGCTTTCTTT.

The chain combines TRBV4-3 with TRBJ2-7; 9 bases align to TRBD2. This CDR3 is 15 amino acids long. V shed 0 bases and J 5 bases; nucleotides not matched to a gene: 5. The germline V gene has CDR1 LGHNA and CDR2 YSLEER. The CDR3 protein is CASSQDRAGGNEQYF. The CDR3 nucleotides are TGCGCCAGCAGCCAAGATAGAGCGGGGGGAAACGAGCAGTACTTC.

The chain links TRBV19 to TRBJ1-4; D gene uncertain. V lost 4 bases and J 0 bases, leaving 18 bases between the germline ends. Per the germline V gene, CDR1 is LNHDA and CDR2 is SQIVND (reference sequence). This CDR3 has 18 residues. The CDR3 sequence: CASSRRARPFATNEKLFF. CDR3 DNA sequence: TGTGCCAGTAGTAGGAGGGCAAGGCCATTTGCAACTAATGAAAAACTGTTTTTT.

V is TRBV7-2 and J is TRBJ1-4; 9 nucleotides align to TRBD1. The CDR3 totals 15 residues. CDR1 and CDR2 from the germline V gene are SGHTA and FQGNSA. The V gene end was trimmed by 4 bases and the J gene end by 8 bases; junction bases not matched to a gene: 8. CDR3 sequence (DNA): TGTGCCAGCAGCTGGGGACAGGGACGAAAGGAAAAACTGTTTTTT. Translation: CASSWGQGRKEKLFF.

J is TRBJ2-2 and V is TRBV11-3; 13 bases are a match to TRBD2. This CDR3 is 19 amino acids long. The V and J ends lost 2 bases and 7 bases, in that order; junction bases with no gene match: 13. Germline CDR1 SGHNT, CDR2 YENEEA. The CDR3 is CASSLCGLTSGRAIGELFF. Here the CDR3 DNA reads TGTGCCAGCAGCTTATGTGGATTAACTAGCGGGAGGGCCATCGGGGAGCTGTTTTTT.

This sequence joins TRBV5-1 and TRBJ2-6, with 10 bases aligning to TRBD2. Germline values: CDR1 SGHRS, CDR2 YFSETQ. This CDR3 comprises 17 residues. The V segment lost 0 bases and the J segment 4 bases; nucleotides outside the gene matches: 4. CDR3 sequence reads: CASSLELAGTGANVLTF. The CDR3 DNA follows: TGCGCCAGCAGCTTGGAACTAGCGGGGACCGGGGCCAACGTCCTGACTTTC.

This chain uses TRBV19 with TRBJ1-2; possibly TRBD1 for D (5 bases). V was pared by 7 bases and J by 8 bases, with 20 bases between. The CDR3 runs 14 residues. The germline V gene has CDR1 LNHDA and CDR2 SQIVND (reference sequence). The CDR3 sequence is CASTPLGGPGGYTF. The DNA for the CDR3 is TGTGCCAGTACCCCTCTCGGGGGTCCAGGAGGCTACACCTTC.

The chain carries TRBV30 and TRBJ2-3; TRBD2 matches at 12 bases. This CDR3 is 15 amino acids long. CDR1 is GTSNPN, CDR2 SVGIG, per germline (reference sequence). Losses at the gene ends were 6 bases for V and 4 bases for J; bases not matched to a gene: 8. CDR3 coding DNA: TGTGCCTGTACTCCTCTAGCGGGGGGGCCAGATACGCAGTATTTT. Amino acids: CACTPLAGGPDTQYF.

The chain recombines TRBV25-1 with TRBJ2-1; D is ambiguous. CDR1 MGHDK and CDR2 SYGVNS come from the germline V gene. V was cut by 1 base and J by 9 bases, with 7 bases left in between. The CDR3 runs 12 residues. The CDR3 region is CASSESGFEQFF. The CDR3 coding sequence is TGTGCCAGCAGTGAATCCGGGTTTGAGCAGTTCTTC.

In its sample, this clone was seen a few times. The chain carries TRBV19 and TRBJ2-3; unclear D gene. The length of the CDR3 is 12 residues. Germline assignment: CDR1 LNHDA and CDR2 SQIVND (reference sequence). Trimming cost V 5 bases and J 5 bases, with 8 bases left between them. CDR3 sequence: CASSQFRDTQYF. For the CDR3, the DNA is TGTGCCAGTAGTCAATTCAGAGATACGCAGTATTTT.

This clone was found a few times. This chain uses TRBV7-2 with TRBJ1-2; D is unclear. The V end was cut by 5 bases, the J end by 4 bases, with 20 bases between. Germline-derived CDR1 and CDR2 are SGHTA and FQGNSA. CDR3 length equals 16 residues. The DNA for the CDR3 is TGTGCCAGCAGCCAGGACGGGCAGCCGAGGGTCTATGGCTACACCTTC. Its translation: CASSQDGQPRVYGYTF.

The genes are TRBV11-2 and TRBJ1-1; the D gene is possibly TRBD1 (6 bases). Germline V gene data show CDR1 as SGHAT and CDR2 as FQNNGV. V was cut by 0 bases and J by 5 bases, with 7 bases left in between. The CDR3 covers 13 residues. The CDR3 sequence: CASSLEQGTEAFF. CDR3 in DNA: TGTGCCAGCAGCTTAGAACAGGGAACTGAAGCTTTCTTT.

This clone was seen just once. The chain joins TRBV2 to TRBJ1-1; D uncertain. Germline loops: CDR1 SNHLY, CDR2 FYNNEI. The CDR3 is 14 amino acids. V was shortened by 7 bases and J by 5 bases, with 17 bases between the two germline ends. The CDR3 here is CASTEKSRQTEAFF. As DNA, the CDR3 is TGTGCCAGCACCGAAAAGTCCCGACAAACTGAAGCTTTCTTT. The whole variable domain, filled in from reference TRBV2 and TRBJ1-1, reads EPEVTQTPSHQVTQMGQEVILRCVPISNHLYFYWYRQILGQKVEFLVSFYNNEISEKSEIFDDQFSVERPDGSNFTLKIRSTKLEDSAMYFCASTEKSRQTEAFFGQGTRLTVV.

This chain uses TRBV27 with TRBJ2-3, with D tentatively TRBD2 (5 bases). Germline assignment: CDR1 MNHEY and CDR2 SMNVEV (reference sequence). The CDR3 has 16 amino acids. V gave up 2 bases and J gave up 0 bases, with 12 bases separating them. The CDR3 sequence: CASSLAQEASTDTQYF. Here the CDR3 DNA reads TGTGCCAGCAGTTTAGCTCAGGAGGCTAGCACAGATACGCAGTATTTT.

This clone was seen only a few times. V is TRBV10-3 and J is TRBJ1-1, with D possibly matching TRBD1 (5 bases). The CDR3 has 14 residues. Germline V gene data show CDR1 as ENHRY and CDR2 as SYGVKD. Trimming stripped 4 bases from V and 3 bases from J, with 12 bases between. Here the CDR3 DNA reads TGTGCCATCAGTGGTGGGGGGAGAGACACTGAAGCTTTCTTT. Translating gives CAISGGGRDTEAFF.

The chain recombines TRBV5-8 with TRBJ1-6; D unresolved. V lost 4 bases and J lost 0, with 11 bases in between. Germline CDR1 is SGHTS and CDR2 is YDEGEE. The CDR3 contains 16 residues. CDR3 amino acids: CASSQAESSYNSPLHF. The CDR3 DNA follows: TGTGCCAGCAGCCAGGCTGAGAGCTCCTATAATTCACCCCTCCACTTT.

The chain's CDR3 is CASNPGGWGYTF. CDR3 DNA sequence: TGCGCCAGCAACCCAGGGGGTTGGGGCTACACCTTC. This sequence joins TRBV10-2 and TRBJ1-2, with 7 bases lining up with TRBD1. This CDR3 region has 12 residues. The J segment lost 8 bases and the V segment lost 7 bases, leaving 7 bases of the junction unmatched. Germline-derived CDR1 and CDR2 are WSHSY and SAAADI.

The chain uses TRBV27 and TRBJ1-5; D is ambiguous. From germline, CDR1 is MNHEY and CDR2 SMNVEV (reference sequence). The CDR3 sequence is 16 residues long. V was pared by 4 bases and J by 4 bases, with 17 bases between. The CDR3 here is CASSSSSGESNQPQHF. CDR3 nucleotide sequence: TGTGCCAGCAGTTCCTCAAGCGGGGAGAGTAATCAGCCCCAGCATTTT.

The V gene is TRBV9, the J gene TRBJ2-6, with 7 positions matching TRBD2. Losses at the gene ends were 0 bases for V and 0 bases for J; bases not matched to a gene: 3. CDR3 length equals 17 residues. In germline, CDR1 is SGDLS, CDR2 YYNGEE. The CDR3 DNA reads TGTGCCAGCAGCGTAGTGGGGGGGATCTCTGGGGCCAACGTCCTGACTTTC. It encodes CASSVVGGISGANVLTF.

The CDR3 nucleotides read TGTGCCAGCAGTTACTCACAAGCCACGGGCTACGAGCAGTACTTC. It translates to CASSYSQATGYEQYF. This rearrangement joins TRBV6-5 to TRBJ2-7; D ambiguous. Germline V gene sequence: CDR1 MNHEY, CDR2 SVGAGI. Trimming stripped 0 bases from V and 3 bases from J, with 12 bases between. This CDR3 has 15 residues.

The CDR3 DNA is TGTGCCAGCAGCTTGGGGCAGGGCCGCAATCAGCCCCAGCATTTT. Its protein is CASSLGQGRNQPQHF. This chain links TRBV11-2 with TRBJ1-5, with a possible D match to TRBD1 (5 bases). The CDR3 contains 15 residues. V gave up 3 bases and J gave up 2 bases, with 11 bases separating them. Germline assignment: CDR1 SGHAT and CDR2 FQNNGV.

The chain recombines TRBV9 with TRBJ2-7; 12 nucleotides match TRBD2. The CDR3 has 15 amino acids. From germline, CDR1 is SGDLS and CDR2 YYNGEE. Germline trimming cut 2 bases from V and 6 bases from J; bases unmatched to any gene: 6. CDR3: CASSVRLAGDPEQYF. The CDR3 DNA reads as TGTGCCAGCAGCGTGAGACTAGCGGGAGACCCCGAGCAGTACTTC.

The CDR3 region is CASRTGGGTDTQYF. DNA of the CDR3: TGTGCCAGCAGGACGGGAGGGGGCACAGATACGCAGTATTTT. V usage is TRBV2 and J usage is TRBJ2-3; 8 positions match TRBD2. The CDR3 covers 14 residues. From germline, CDR1 is SNHLY and CDR2 FYNNEI. After removal of 6 bases from V and 1 base from J, the junction contained 3 bases not matched to a gene. The variable domain in full, completed from reference TRBV2 and TRBJ2-3, reads EPEVTQTPSHQVTQMGQEVILRCVPISNHLYFYWYRQILGQKVEFLVSFYNNEISEKSEIFDDQFSVERPDGSNFTLKIRSTKLEDSAMYFCASRTGGGTDTQYFGPGTRLTVL.

This chain connects TRBV6-1 to TRBJ1-1; D remains ambiguous. The CDR3 contains 14 residues. V lost 5 bases and J lost 1, with 11 bases in between. Germline CDR1 and CDR2: MNHNS and SASEGT. The CDR3 region has the DNA TGTGCCAGCAGTAGGATAGGGAGGAACACTGAAGCTTTCTTT. Its protein is CASSRIGRNTEAFF.

The V call is TRBV18, the J call TRBJ1-2; the D is unclear. Trimming removed 0 bases at V and 1 base at J, with 9 bases between. Germline V CDR1 and CDR2: KGHSH, LQKENI. CDR3 length: 15 residues. CDR3 protein: CASSPPAGYNYGYTF. The CDR3, as DNA: TGTGCCAGCTCACCACCCGCAGGTTATAACTATGGCTACACCTTC. Full variable domain (missing parts from reference TRBV18 and TRBJ1-2): NAGVMQNPRHLVRRRGQEARLRCSPMKGHSHVYWYRQLPEEGLKFMVYLQKENIIDESGMPKERFSAEFPKEGPSILRIQQVVRGDSAAYFCASSPPAGYNYGYTFGSGTRLTVV.

This chain connects TRBV23-1 to TRBJ1-5; D not certain. TRBV23-1 is treated as an ORF (open reading frame) with a function not yet certain. The CDR3 is 11 amino acids. Trimming pared 3 bases from V and 14 bases from J, leaving 11 bases between. The CDR3 loop reads CASSQRLLKHF. The CDR3 nucleotides are TGCGCCAGCAGTCAGAGGTTGTTGAAGCATTTT.

The chain combines TRBV29-1 with TRBJ1-2, with TRBD1 matching over 12 bases. In germline, CDR1 is SQVTM, CDR2 ANQGSEA. Unmatched junction bases numbered 3, after V lost 6 bases and J lost 4 bases. The CDR3 is 13 residues long. The CDR3 sequence is CSVGTGGFYGYTF. CDR3 sequence (DNA): TGCAGCGTGGGGACAGGGGGCTTCTATGGCTACACCTTC.